This is a list of T cell receptor beta chains from one sample in a study of beta chain features in type 1 diabetes. Profiling relied on immunoSEQ multiplex PCR, and the TCRdb table lists in-frame clones only, not all of them. Here the sample spans just over 600,000 clones, roughly a sixth being singletons. The sequenced sample was naive CD4+ T cells from blood. These receptors were taken from a young man in good health. The CDR3 runs from the conserved cysteine through the conserved F or W. D genes are given only for firm matches. Rows give clone size only sometimes, using once, few, many, or a class for an expanded clone.

clone_size: .
v_call: TRBV18
d_call: TRBD1
j_call: TRBJ1-5
cdr3_aa: CASSLTGVNQPQHF
cdr3_nt: TGTGCCAGCTCACTCACAGGGGTCAATCAGCCCCAGCATTTT

clone_size: .
v_call: TRBV2
d_call: .
j_call: TRBJ1-2
cdr3_aa: CASTLRPGSDGYTF
cdr3_nt: TGTGCCAGCACCCTTCGGCCCGGGAGTGATGGCTACACCTTC

clone_size: many
v_call: TRBV7-9
d_call: .
j_call: TRBJ1-2
cdr3_aa: CASSLDGSSNGYTF
cdr3_nt: TGTGCCAGCAGCTTAGATGGCAGCTCGAATGGCTACACCTTC

clone_size: many
v_call: TRBV7-2
d_call: .
j_call: TRBJ1-4
cdr3_aa: CASSLFGSNEKLFF
cdr3_nt: TGTGCCAGCAGCTTATTCGGCTCTAATGAAAAACTGTTTTTT

clone_size: .
v_call: TRBV4-3
d_call: .
j_call: TRBJ1-5
cdr3_aa: CASSYLRQGNQPQHF
cdr3_nt: TGCGCCAGCAGCTATCTGAGACAGGGCAATCAGCCCCAGCATTTT

clone_size: .
v_call: TRBV28
d_call: .
j_call: TRBJ2-7
cdr3_aa: CASSLWDRNYEQYF
cdr3_nt: TGTGCCAGCAGTTTATGGGACAGAAACTACGAGCAGTACTTC

clone_size: .
v_call: TRBV4-2
d_call: TRBD2
j_call: TRBJ2-1
cdr3_aa: CASSHTGLAGDLYNEQFF
cdr3_nt: TGTGCCAGCAGCCATACCGGACTAGCGGGAGATCTCTACAATGAGCAGTTCTTC

clone_size: few
v_call: TRBV7-7
d_call: .
j_call: TRBJ2-1
cdr3_aa: CASSLLPQAYNEQFF
cdr3_nt: TGTGCCAGCAGCCTCCTCCCCCAGGCCTACAATGAGCAGTTCTTC

clone_size: few
v_call: TRBV28
d_call: TRBD2
j_call: TRBJ2-3
cdr3_aa: CASSTSSILAATDTQYF
cdr3_nt: TGTGCCAGCAGTACCAGCTCGATCCTAGCGGCCACAGATACGCAGTATTTT

clone_size: .
v_call: TRBV11-2
d_call: .
j_call: TRBJ2-2
cdr3_aa: CASSLARQINTGELFF
cdr3_nt: TGTGCCAGCAGCTTAGCCCGTCAGATTAACACCGGGGAGCTGTTTTTT

clone_size: .
v_call: TRBV19
d_call: TRBD1
j_call: TRBJ1-4
cdr3_aa: CASSRGDSHSNEKLFF
cdr3_nt: TGTGCCAGTAGCCGCGGGGACAGCCACTCTAATGAAAAACTGTTTTTT

clone_size: .
v_call: TRBV11-2
d_call: .
j_call: TRBJ2-5
cdr3_aa: CASSFQGFSTQYF
cdr3_nt: TGTGCCAGCAGCTTCCAAGGGTTCTCGACCCAGTACTTC

clone_size: few
v_call: TRBV6-9
d_call: .
j_call: TRBJ2-4
cdr3_aa: CASSLPRPSIVNLAKNIQYF
cdr3_nt: TGTGCCAGCAGTCTCCCGAGGCCGAGCATAGTGAACCTAGCCAAAAACATTCAGTACTTC

clone_size: .
v_call: TRBV6-5
d_call: TRBD1
j_call: TRBJ2-5
cdr3_aa: CASSYSGTGKRKTQYF
cdr3_nt: TGTGCCAGCAGTTACTCCGGGACAGGGAAACGGAAGACCCAGTACTTC

clone_size: few
v_call: TRBV7-3
d_call: TRBD1
j_call: TRBJ2-1
cdr3_aa: CASSLLDRGKDHEQFF
cdr3_nt: TGTGCCAGCAGCTTACTCGACAGGGGCAAGGATCATGAGCAGTTCTTC

clone_size: few
v_call: TRBV18
d_call: .
j_call: TRBJ1-6
cdr3_aa: CASSDGSSSYNSPLHF
cdr3_nt: TGTGCCAGCTCAGACGGTTCTAGCTCCTATAATTCACCCCTCCACTTT

clone_size: few
v_call: TRBV6-5
d_call: .
j_call: TRBJ1-1
cdr3_aa: CASSYLPGAGEAFF
cdr3_nt: TGTGCCAGCAGTTACTTACCCGGGGCCGGTGAAGCTTTCTTT

clone_size: few
v_call: TRBV18
d_call: .
j_call: TRBJ2-1
cdr3_aa: CASSPLYTSGSYNEQFF
cdr3_nt: TGTGCCAGCTCACCACTTTATACGTCCGGCTCCTACAATGAGCAGTTCTTC

clone_size: few
v_call: TRBV4-1
d_call: .
j_call: TRBJ2-7
cdr3_aa: CASSQVQGPYEQYF
cdr3_nt: TGCGCCAGCAGCCAAGTTCAGGGGCCCTACGAGCAGTACTTC

clone_size: .
v_call: TRBV18
d_call: TRBD1
j_call: TRBJ1-1
cdr3_aa: CASSTGQGETEAFF
cdr3_nt: TGTGCCAGCTCCACGGGACAGGGTGAAACTGAAGCTTTCTTT

clone_size: .
v_call: TRBV27
d_call: .
j_call: TRBJ2-5
cdr3_aa: CASSFLSAGEETQYF
cdr3_nt: TGTGCCAGCAGTTTCCTCTCGGCTGGGGAAGAGACCCAGTACTTC

clone_size: .
v_call: TRBV5-1
d_call: .
j_call: TRBJ2-1
cdr3_aa: CASSPRGGTDNEQFF
cdr3_nt: TGCGCCAGCAGCCCTCGGGGAGGTACCGACAATGAGCAGTTCTTC

clone_size: few
v_call: TRBV7-3
d_call: .
j_call: TRBJ2-1
cdr3_aa: CASSLRRQGNNEQFF
cdr3_nt: TGTGCCAGCAGCTTAAGGCGGCAGGGAAACAATGAGCAGTTCTTC